This T cell receptor beta chain was captured in a study of blood T cell repertoires in COVID-19. Study context: The samples span acute and convalescent COVID-19 from the United States, Italy and Spain. Sources were T cells, B-cell-depleted T cells, or PBMCs; the material itself was cDNA or gDNA.

The authors' processing: Cell counts per sample came from amplifying reference gene primers. Assay: immunoSEQ multiplex PCR; the TCRdb copy retains only in-frame clones and omits some. D and trimming were read from the DNA, whereas the V and J calls and clone size are those reported in that table. This repertoire shows about 45,000 clones, 55% to 75% found once; its top ten account for 6.2%. The sequence came from a man aged 80 or over with acute or convalescent COVID-19. The sequenced sample consisted of peripheral blood.

In DNA, the CDR3 is TGTGCCAGCTCCCTCCAGGGAGGAACTGAAGCTTTCTTT. Amino acids: CASSLQGGTEAFF. The chain uses TRBV18 and TRBJ1-1; TRBD1 might be the D (5 bases). The germline V gene encodes CDR1 KGHSH and CDR2 LQKENI. CDR3 length equals 13 residues. Trimming cost V 6 bases and J 5 bases, with 13 bases left between them.